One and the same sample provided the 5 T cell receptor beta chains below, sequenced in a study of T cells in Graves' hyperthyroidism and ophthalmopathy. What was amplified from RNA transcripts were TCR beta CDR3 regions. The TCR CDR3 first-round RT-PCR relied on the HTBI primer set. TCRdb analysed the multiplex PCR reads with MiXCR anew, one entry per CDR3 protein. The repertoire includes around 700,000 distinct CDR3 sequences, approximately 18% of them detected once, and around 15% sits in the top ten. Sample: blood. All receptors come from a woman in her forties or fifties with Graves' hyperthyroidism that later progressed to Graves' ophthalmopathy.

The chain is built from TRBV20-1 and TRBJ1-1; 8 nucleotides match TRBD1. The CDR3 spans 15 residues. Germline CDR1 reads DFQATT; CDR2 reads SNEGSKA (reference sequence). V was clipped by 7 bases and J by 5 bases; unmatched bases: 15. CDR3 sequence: CSVFGQGGVGTEAFF. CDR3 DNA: TGCAGTGTCTTTGGACAGGGAGGGGTAGGGACTGAAGCTTTCTTT.

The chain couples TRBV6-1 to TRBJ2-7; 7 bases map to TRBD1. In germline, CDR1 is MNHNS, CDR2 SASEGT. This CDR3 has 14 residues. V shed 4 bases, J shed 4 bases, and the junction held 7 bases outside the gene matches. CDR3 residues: CASSGRQGLYEQYF. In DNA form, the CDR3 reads TGTGCCAGCAGTGGCCGACAGGGTTTATACGAGCAGTACTTC.

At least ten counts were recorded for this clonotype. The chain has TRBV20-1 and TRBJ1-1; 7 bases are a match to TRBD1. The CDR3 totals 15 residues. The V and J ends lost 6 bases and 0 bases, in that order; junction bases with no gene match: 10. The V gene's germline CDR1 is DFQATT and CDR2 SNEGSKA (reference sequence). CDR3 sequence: CSAPGQTQMNTEAFF. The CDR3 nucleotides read TGCAGTGCCCCGGGACAGACTCAGATGAACACTGAAGCTTTCTTT.

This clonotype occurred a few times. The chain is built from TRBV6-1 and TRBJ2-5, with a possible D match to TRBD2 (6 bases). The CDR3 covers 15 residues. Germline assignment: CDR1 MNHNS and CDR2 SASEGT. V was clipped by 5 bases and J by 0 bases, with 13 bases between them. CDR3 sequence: CASSSQPGDQETQYF. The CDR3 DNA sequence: TGTGCCAGCAGTTCTCAGCCGGGGGACCAAGAGACCCAGTACTTC.

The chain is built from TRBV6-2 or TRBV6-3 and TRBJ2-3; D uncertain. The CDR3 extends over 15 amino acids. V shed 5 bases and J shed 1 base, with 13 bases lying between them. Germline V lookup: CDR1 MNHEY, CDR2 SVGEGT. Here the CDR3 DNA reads TGTGCCAGCAGTGGATCTGGCGCGGGCACAGATACGCAGTATTTT. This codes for CASSGSGAGTDTQYF.